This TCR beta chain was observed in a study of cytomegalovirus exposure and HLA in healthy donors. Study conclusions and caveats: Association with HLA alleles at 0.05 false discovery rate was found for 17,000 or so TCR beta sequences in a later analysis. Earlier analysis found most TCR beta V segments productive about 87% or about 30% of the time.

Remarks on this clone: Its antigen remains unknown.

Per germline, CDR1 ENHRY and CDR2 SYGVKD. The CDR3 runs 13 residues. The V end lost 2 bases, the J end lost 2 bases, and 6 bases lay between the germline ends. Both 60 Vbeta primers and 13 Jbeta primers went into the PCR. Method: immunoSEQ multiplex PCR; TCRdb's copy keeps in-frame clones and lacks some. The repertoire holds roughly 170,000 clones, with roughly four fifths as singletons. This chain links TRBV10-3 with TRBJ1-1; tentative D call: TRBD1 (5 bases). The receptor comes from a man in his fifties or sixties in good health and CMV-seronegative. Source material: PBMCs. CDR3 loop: CAISETGNTEAFF. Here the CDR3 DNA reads TGTGCCATCAGTGAGACAGGCAACACTGAAGCTTTCTTT.